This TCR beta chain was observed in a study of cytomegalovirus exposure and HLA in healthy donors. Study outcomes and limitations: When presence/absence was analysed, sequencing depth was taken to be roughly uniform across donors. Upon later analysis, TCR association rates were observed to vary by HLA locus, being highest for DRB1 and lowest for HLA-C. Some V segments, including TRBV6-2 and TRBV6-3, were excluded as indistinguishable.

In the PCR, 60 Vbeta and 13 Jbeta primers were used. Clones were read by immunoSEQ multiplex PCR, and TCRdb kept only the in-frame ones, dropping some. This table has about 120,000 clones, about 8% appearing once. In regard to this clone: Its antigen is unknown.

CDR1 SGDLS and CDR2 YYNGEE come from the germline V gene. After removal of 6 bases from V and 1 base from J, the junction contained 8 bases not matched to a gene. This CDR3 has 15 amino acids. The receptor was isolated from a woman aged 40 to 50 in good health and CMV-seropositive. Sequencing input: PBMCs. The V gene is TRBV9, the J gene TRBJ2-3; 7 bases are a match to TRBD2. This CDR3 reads CASTPWAGGTDTQYF. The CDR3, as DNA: TGTGCCAGCACCCCCTGGGCGGGGGGCACAGATACGCAGTATTTT.